This T cell receptor beta chain derives from a study of identical twins. This clonotype occurred a few times. Germline assignment: CDR1 DFQATT and CDR2 SNEGSKA (reference sequence). Trimming removed 5 bases from V and 9 bases from J, with 14 bases in between. The CDR3 spans 12 residues. A single record per CDR3 protein comes from TCRdb applying MiXCR to the 5' RACE reads. The top ten clones hold around 1.6% of a sample with hundreds of thousands of distinct CDR3 sequences, just over 7% of them seen once. This sample also belongs to another study, concerning yellow fever vaccine responses in identical twins.

The chain links TRBV20-1 to TRBJ2-1; tentative D call: TRBD2 (7 bases). Sequenced sample: PBMCs. This TCR was sampled from a woman younger than 30 in good health. This CDR3 reads CSAPLGGREQFF. Written as DNA, the CDR3 is TGCAGTGCTCCCTTGGGGGGGCGTGAGCAGTTCTTC.